This T cell receptor beta chain was recorded in a study of molecular identifiers for immune sequencing clone quantification. Via MiXCR, TCRdb re-called the PCR reads, giving one row per CDR3 protein. The table shows approximately 630,000 distinct CDR3 sequences, with 25% occurring only once. CDR3 length: 15 amino acids. Comment on this clonotype: At one of its ends the junction is not consistent with the germline gene, which may arise from a read error.

Material: naive CD8+ T cells from blood, with Jurkat cell RNA spiked in. Stated subset: FACS-sorted CD8+CD4-CCR7+CD45RA+ naive T cells. This sequence joins TRBV12-3 or TRBV12-4 and TRBJ1-4, with D possibly TRBD1 on 6 matching bases. The TCR sequence derives from a human donor in good health. Some libraries in this study had Jurkat cell RNA spiked in. The CDR3 nucleotides read TGTGCCAGCAGTCCCTGGACAGCTTCTAATGAAAACCTGTTTTTT. The encoded protein is CASSPWTASNENLFF.